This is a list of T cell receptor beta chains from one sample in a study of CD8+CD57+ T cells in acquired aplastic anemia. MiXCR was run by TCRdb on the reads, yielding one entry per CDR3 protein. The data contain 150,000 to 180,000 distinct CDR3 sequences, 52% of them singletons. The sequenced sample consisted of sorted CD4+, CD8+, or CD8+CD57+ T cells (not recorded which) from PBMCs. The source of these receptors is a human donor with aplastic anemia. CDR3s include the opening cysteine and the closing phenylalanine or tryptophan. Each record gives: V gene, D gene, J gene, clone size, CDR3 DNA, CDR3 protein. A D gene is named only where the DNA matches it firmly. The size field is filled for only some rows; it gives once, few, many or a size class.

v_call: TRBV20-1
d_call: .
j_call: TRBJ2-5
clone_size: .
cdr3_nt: TGCAGTGCCGGTGGTAAAGAGACCCAGTACTTC
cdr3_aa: CSAGGKETQYF

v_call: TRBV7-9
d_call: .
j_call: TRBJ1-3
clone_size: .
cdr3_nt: TGTGCCAGCAGCCAAAGGGATTCTGGAAACACCATATATTTT
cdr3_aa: CASSQRDSGNTIYF

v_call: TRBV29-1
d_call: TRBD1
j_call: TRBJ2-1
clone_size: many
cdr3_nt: TGCAGCGTCCGAGACAGGGGATACAATGAGCAGTTCTTC
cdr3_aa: CSVRDRGYNEQFF

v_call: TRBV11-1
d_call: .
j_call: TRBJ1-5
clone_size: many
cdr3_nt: TGTGCCAGCAGCTTAGCGGTTGGACACTTTAGCAATCAGCCCCAGCATTTT
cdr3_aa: CASSLAVGHFSNQPQHF

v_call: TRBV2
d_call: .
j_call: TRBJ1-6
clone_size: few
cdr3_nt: TGTGCCAGCAGTGATAACCTAGGCCTTTCACCCCTCCACTTT
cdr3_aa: CASSDNLGLSPLHF

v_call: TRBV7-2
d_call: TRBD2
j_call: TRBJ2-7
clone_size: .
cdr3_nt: TGTGCCAGCAGCTTGGGTAGCGGGAGGTTTCTCGAGCAGTACTTC
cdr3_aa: CASSLGSGRFLEQYF

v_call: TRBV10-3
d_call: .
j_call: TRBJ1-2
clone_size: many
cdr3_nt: TGTGCCATCAGTGAGTCGAGGGCGGTCGCAGGGGCAGCTAACTATGGCTACACCTTC
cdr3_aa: CAISESRAVAGAANYGYTF

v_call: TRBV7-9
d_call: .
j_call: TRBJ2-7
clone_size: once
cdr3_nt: TGTGCCAGCAGCGCCGGACCCGACTACGAGCAGTACTTC
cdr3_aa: CASSAGPDYEQYF

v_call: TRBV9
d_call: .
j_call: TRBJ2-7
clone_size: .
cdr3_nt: TGTGCCAGCAGCGCCGGAGGCAGGGAAAACGAGCAGTACTTC
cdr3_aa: CASSAGGRENEQYF

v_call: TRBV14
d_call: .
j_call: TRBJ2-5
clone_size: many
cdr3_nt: TGTGCCAGCAGCCAAGCTCTCGAAACCCGTTGGGGGGAGACCCAGTACTTC
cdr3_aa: CASSQALETRWGETQYF

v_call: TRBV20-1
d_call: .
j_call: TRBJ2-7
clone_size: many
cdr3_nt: TGCAGTGCTAGAGGGACGGGACACCTACTCTACGAGCAGTACTTC
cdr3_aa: CSARGTGHLLYEQYF

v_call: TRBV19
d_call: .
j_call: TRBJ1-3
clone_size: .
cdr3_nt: TGTGCCAGTAGTATGCTCTCTGGAAACACCATATATTTT
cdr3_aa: CASSMLSGNTIYF

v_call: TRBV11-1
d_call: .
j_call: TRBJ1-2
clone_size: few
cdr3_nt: TGTGCCAGCAGCTCTAGTAACCCGGGGAGCGCCGGGGATGGCTACACCTTC
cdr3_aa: CASSSSNPGSAGDGYTF

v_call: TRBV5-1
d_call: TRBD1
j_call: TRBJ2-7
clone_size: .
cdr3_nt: TGCGCCAGCAGCCTGAGGACAGGGGCCTACGAGCAGTACTTC
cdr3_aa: CASSLRTGAYEQYF

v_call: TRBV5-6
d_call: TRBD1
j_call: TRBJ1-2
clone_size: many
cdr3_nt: TGTGCCAGCAGCCCATCAGGGGGCGCGGTGGGCTACACCTTC
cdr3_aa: CASSPSGGAVGYTF

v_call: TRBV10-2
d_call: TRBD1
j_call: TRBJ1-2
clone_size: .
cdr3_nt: TGCGCCAGCAGTGAGTTGCCCGGGACAGGGAAAGGGGGCTATGGCTACACCTTC
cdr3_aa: CASSELPGTGKGGYGYTF

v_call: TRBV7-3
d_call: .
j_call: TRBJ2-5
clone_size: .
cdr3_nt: TGTGCCAGCAGCTTAACAGGTTCCTTAGGGGGGACCCAGTACTTC
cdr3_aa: CASSLTGSLGGTQYF

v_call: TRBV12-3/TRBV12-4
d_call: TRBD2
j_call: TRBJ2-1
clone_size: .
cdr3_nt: TGTGCCAGCAGACCACTAGCGGGAGTTTTCGGTGAGCAGTTCTTC
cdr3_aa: CASRPLAGVFGEQFF

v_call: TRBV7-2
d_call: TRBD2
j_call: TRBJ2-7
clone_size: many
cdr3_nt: TGTGCCAGCAGCTTAGAGCCGACGGGGGGGCGCGAGCAGTACTTC
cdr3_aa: CASSLEPTGGREQYF

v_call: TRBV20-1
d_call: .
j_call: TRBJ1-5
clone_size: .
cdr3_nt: TGCAGTGCTGGATTCAGGGGACTTAATAATCAGCCCCAGCATTTT
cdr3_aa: CSAGFRGLNNQPQHF

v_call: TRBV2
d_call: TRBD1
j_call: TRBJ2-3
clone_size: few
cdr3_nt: TGTGCCAGCGTAGGCAGGGGGCGAGTTTATACGCAGTATTTT
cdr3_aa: CASVGRGRVYTQYF

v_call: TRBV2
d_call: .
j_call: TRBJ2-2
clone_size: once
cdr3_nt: TGTGCCAGCAGTGACGTCCGTGGAAACACCGGGGAGCTGTTTTTT
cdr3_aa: CASSDVRGNTGELFF

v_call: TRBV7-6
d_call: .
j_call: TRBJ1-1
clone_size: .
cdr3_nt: TGTGCCAGCAGCAAGGCGCCGAACACTGAAGCTTTCTTT
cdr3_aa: CASSKAPNTEAFF

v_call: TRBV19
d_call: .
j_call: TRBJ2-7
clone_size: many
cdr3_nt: TGTGCCAGTAGGAAAGCTAATGGGGACGAGCAGTACTTC
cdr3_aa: CASRKANGDEQYF

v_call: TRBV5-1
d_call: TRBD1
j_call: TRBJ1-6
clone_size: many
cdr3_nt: TGCGCCAGCAGCTTGGTGAGGACAGGACCCCTTTCCTCGAATTCACCCCTCCACTTT
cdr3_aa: CASSLVRTGPLSSNSPLHF

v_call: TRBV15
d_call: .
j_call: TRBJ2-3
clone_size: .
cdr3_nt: TGTGCCACCAGCAGTTTGGGGGGGCTAATCACAGATACGCAGTATTTT
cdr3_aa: CATSSLGGLITDTQYF

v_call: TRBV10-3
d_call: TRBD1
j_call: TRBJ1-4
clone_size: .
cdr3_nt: TGTGCCATCAGTGCGCGACAGGGGAGAGACGAACTGTTTTTT
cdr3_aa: CAISARQGRDELFF

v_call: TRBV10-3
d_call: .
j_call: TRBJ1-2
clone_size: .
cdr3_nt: TGTGCCATCAGTGAGTCGATCGGGGCCGCGAAGGTACCTAACTATGGCTACACCTTC
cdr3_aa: CAISESIGAAKVPNYGYTF

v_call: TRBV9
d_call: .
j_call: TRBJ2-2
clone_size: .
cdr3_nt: TGTGCCAGCAGCGTAGTGCCAAACACCGGGGAGCTGTTTTTT
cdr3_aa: CASSVVPNTGELFF

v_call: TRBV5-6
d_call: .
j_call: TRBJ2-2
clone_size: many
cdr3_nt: TGTGCCAGCAGCTTACTGGTCGGGGAGCTGTTTTTT
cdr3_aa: CASSLLVGELFF

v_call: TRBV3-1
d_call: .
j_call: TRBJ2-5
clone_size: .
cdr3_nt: TGTGCCAGCAGCCAAGAGGTTGGGGGGGAGACCCAGTACTTC
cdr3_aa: CASSQEVGGETQYF

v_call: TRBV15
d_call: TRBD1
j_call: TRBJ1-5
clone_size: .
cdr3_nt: TGTGCCACCAGCACCGGGACAGGGGTTTTTCAGCCCCAGCATTTT
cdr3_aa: CATSTGTGVFQPQHF

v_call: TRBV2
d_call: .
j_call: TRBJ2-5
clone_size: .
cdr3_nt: TGTGCCAGCAGTTCCACTGGGATCCCCAAAGAGACCCAGTACTTC
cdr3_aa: CASSSTGIPKETQYF

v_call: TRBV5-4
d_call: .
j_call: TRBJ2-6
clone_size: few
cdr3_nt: TGTGCCAGCAGCTTGGAGGGGGGGTCTGGGGCCAACGTCCTGACTTTC
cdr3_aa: CASSLEGGSGANVLTF

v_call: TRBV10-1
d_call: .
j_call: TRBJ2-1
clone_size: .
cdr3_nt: TGCGCCAGCAGTGAGGGCGGGAACTCCTACAATGAGCAGTTCTTC
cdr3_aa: CASSEGGNSYNEQFF

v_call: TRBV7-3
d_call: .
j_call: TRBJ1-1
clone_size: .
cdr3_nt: TGTGCCAGCAGCTCCGAACTTCACACTGAAGCTTTCTTT
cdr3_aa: CASSSELHTEAFF

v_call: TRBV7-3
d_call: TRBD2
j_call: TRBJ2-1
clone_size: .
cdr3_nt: TGTGCCAGCAGCTTAACTCCAGCGGGAGGGAACAATGAGCAGTTCTTC
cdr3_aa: CASSLTPAGGNNEQFF

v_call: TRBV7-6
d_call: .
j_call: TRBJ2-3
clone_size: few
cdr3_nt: TGTGCCAGCAGGCTCGCCCAGGGGGGTGCAGATACGCAGTATTTT
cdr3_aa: CASRLAQGGADTQYF

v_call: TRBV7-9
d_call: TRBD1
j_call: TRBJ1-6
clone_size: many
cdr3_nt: TGTGCCAGCAGCTACCTTCAGACAGGGGACGGGTCACCCCTCCACTTT
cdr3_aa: CASSYLQTGDGSPLHF

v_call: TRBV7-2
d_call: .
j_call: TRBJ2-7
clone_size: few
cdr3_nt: TGTGCCAGCAGCTTATCTCCACGCTACGAGCAGTACTTC
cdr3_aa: CASSLSPRYEQYF

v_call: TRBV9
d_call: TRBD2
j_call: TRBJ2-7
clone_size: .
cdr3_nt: TGTGCCAGCAGCCTAAGGGGAGGAGCGGGGGGCGAGCAGTACTTC
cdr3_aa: CASSLRGGAGGEQYF

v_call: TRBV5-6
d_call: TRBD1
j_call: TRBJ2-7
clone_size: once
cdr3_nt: TGTGCCAGCAGCTTCGGACAGGCGACCTACGAGCAGTACTTC
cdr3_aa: CASSFGQATYEQYF

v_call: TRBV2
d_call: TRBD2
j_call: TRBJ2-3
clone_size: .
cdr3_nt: TGTGCCGGGGATAGCGGGGTCCGCACAGATACGCAGTATTTT
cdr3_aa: CAGDSGVRTDTQYF

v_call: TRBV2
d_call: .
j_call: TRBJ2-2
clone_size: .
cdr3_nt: TGTGCCAGCAGCCTGGACTACACCGGGGAGCTGTTTTTT
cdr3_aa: CASSLDYTGELFF

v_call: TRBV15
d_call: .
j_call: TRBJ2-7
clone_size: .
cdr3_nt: TGTGCCACCAGCAGGGCAAGTCCAGCGAACTACGAGCAGTACTTC
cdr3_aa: CATSRASPANYEQYF

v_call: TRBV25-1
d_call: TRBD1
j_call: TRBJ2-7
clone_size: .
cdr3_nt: TGTGCCACCTCGACAGGGGCGAGAAACGAGCAGTACTTC
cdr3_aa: CATSTGARNEQYF

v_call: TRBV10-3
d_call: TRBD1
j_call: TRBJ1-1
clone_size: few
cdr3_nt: TGTGCCATCAGTAAGCAGGACAGGGACACTGAAGCTTTCTTT
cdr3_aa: CAISKQDRDTEAFF

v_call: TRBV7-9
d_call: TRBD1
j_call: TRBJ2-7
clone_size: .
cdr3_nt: TGTGCCAGCAGCCCTCAGGACAGGGGAGGAAACGAGCAGTACTTC
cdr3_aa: CASSPQDRGGNEQYF

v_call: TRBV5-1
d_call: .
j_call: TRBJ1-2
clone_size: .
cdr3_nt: TGCGCCAGCAGCTTGGTCGACGTGGCGGGCTACACCTTC
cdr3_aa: CASSLVDVAGYTF

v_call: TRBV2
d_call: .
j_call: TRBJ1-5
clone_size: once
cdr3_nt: TGTGCCAGCAGTCGTGACACCCTCGGGAGGTCCCAGCATTTT
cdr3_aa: CASSRDTLGRSQHF

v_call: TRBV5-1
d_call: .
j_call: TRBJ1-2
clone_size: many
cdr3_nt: TGCGCCAGCAGCTTGAGGGCACCTAACTATGGCTACACCTTC
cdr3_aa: CASSLRAPNYGYTF

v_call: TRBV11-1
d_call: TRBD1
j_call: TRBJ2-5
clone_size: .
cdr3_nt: TGTGCCAGCAGCTTAGACCCTGGTACAGGGGGCCTGGAGACCCAGTACTTC
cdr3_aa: CASSLDPGTGGLETQYF

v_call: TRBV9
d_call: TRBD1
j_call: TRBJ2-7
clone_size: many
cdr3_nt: TGTGCCAGCAGCGTATCGGGACAGGGCCACGAGCAGTACTTC
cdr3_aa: CASSVSGQGHEQYF

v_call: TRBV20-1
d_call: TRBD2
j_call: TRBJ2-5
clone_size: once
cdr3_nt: TGCAGTGCTCCCAGCGGGGCGGGGACCCAGTACTTC
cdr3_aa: CSAPSGAGTQYF

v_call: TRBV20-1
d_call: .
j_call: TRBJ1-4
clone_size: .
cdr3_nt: TGCAGTGCTAGGACAGATGAAAAACTGTTTTTT
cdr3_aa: CSARTDEKLFF